The clone carrying this TCR beta chain was detected many times. Its target is unknown. Trimming took 5 bases from V and 1 from J, leaving 12 bases between them. From germline, CDR1 is MDHEN and CDR2 SYDVKM. The length of the CDR3 is 15 residues. The sample originates from a study of tumor-infiltrating lymphocytes in primary liver carcinoma. Study details: Samples yielded about 3.65 to 8 million productive TCRbeta reads, similar across tissue types.

Between roughly 17 and 31 mg of unsorted bulk tissue served as the source from which RNA and DNA were co-extracted. General study results and limits: With p = 0.039, the top-250-clone fraction in tumors significantly exceeded that in blood.

Starting material of approximately 500 ng total RNA yielded TCR beta cDNA via a constant-region primer. Sequencing libraries for TCR beta derived from three nested multiplex PCR rounds that used slightly modified ARM-PCR. Rounds one and two of PCR, each of roughly 10 cycles, were primed with TRBV1-TRBV30 forward primers and a C-beta reverse primer. TCRdb re-derived calls from the multiplex PCR reads in MiXCR, one entry per CDR3 protein. The sample has about 99,000 distinct CDR3 sequences, approximately 68% seen once. This clonotype was sampled from a woman in her sixties or seventies with primary liver carcinoma and hepatitis B virus infection. The specimen was liver tumor tissue from sampling region 5. The subset: tumor region T5, tumor centre. The chain links TRBV28 to TRBJ2-4; a weak D match, TRBD2 (5 bases). Here the CDR3 DNA reads TGTGCCAGCAGTCCAGGACTCGGGGCCAAAAACATTCAGTACTTC. Translating gives CASSPGLGAKNIQYF.